These 5 T cell receptor beta chains share one sample of origin, sequenced in a study of regulatory T cells in long-lasting Graves disease. The TCR beta library used iRepertoire HTBI primers with Arm-PCR amplification of CDR3. MiXCR, applied by TCRdb to the multiplex PCR reads, yields one record per CDR3 protein. The top ten clones hold approximately 9.3% of a sample with about 540,000 distinct CDR3 sequences, approximately 15% of them seen once. Time point here: newly diagnosed GD, antithyroid drugs for less than 3 months. The TCR library was made from RNA that had been extracted from PBMCs in TRIzol. The same data also contributed to another study, on T cells in Graves' hyperthyroidism and ophthalmopathy.

Specimen: peripheral blood mononuclear cells (PBMCs), collected at new diagnosis, from a patient treated with antithyroid drugs. The receptor set was obtained from a young man with Graves disease.

The rearrangement links TRBV30 to TRBJ2-2; TRBD2 might be the D (6 bases). Deletions cut 1 base from V and 3 bases from J, with 21 bases between. Germline loops: CDR1 GTSNPN, CDR2 SVGIG (reference sequence). There are 18 residues in the CDR3. The CDR3 here is CAWSGVVGGSKYTGELFF. The CDR3 nucleotides read TGTGCCTGGAGTGGGGTCGTTGGGGGGAGCAAATACACCGGGGAGCTGTTTTTT.

This clonotype turned up a few times. V and J are TRBV29-1 and TRBJ2-2, with D tentatively TRBD2 (5 bases). V lost 4 bases and J lost 5, with 20 bases in between. Germline loops: CDR1 SQVTM, CDR2 ANQGSEA. This CDR3 has 16 residues. The DNA of the CDR3 is TGCAGCGTTGGAAGAGGAGAGGGTCTGCGGACCGGGGAGCTGTTTTTT. Amino acids: CSVGRGEGLRTGELFF.

This clonotype occurred many times. V is TRBV5-1 and J is TRBJ1-1, with 9 bases fitting TRBD1. The CDR3 is made up of 13 amino acids. After removal of 6 bases from V and 8 bases from J, the junction contained 8 bases not matched to a gene. Per the germline V gene, CDR1 is SGHRS and CDR2 is YFSETQ. Here the CDR3 DNA reads TGCGCCAGCACCCGCGGGGACAGGGCCGAAGCTTTCTTT. Translation: CASTRGDRAEAFF.

Ten or more counts support this clonotype. The gene calls are TRBV29-1 and TRBJ1-4; 8 bases agree with TRBD1. Germline CDR1 and CDR2: SQVTM and ANQGSEA. The CDR3 spans 14 residues. V was pared by 5 bases and J by 7 bases, with 9 bases of the junction left unmatched. Here the CDR3 reads CSVRAGGSGEKLFF. The DNA of the CDR3 is TGCAGCGTTCGGGCAGGGGGCTCCGGTGAAAAACTGTTTTTT.

There are a few counts of this clonotype. This chain connects TRBV30 to TRBJ2-2; no definite D call. Trimming removed 5 bases from V and 1 base from J, with 14 bases in between. This CDR3 region has 15 residues. Germline V gene data show CDR1 as GTSNPN and CDR2 as SVGIG (reference sequence). The CDR3 DNA is TGTGCCTGGGATCCCTATACATTGAACACCGGGGAGCTGTTTTTT. It yields the protein CAWDPYTLNTGELFF.